This T cell receptor (beta chain) was profiled in a study of cytomegalovirus exposure and HLA in healthy donors. In regard to this clone: The antigen is not known.

The PCR made use of 60 Vbeta and 13 Jbeta primers. Repertoires were generated with immunoSEQ multiplex PCR, while TCRdb's copy carries only in-frame clones and drops some. This table holds under 45,000 clones, 80% found once. In germline, CDR1 is SGHRS, CDR2 YFSETQ. CDR3 length equals 16 residues. Trimming cost V 2 bases and J 2 bases, with 17 bases left between them. Study conclusions and caveats: Accurate HLA-A and HLA-B prediction from TCR beta sequences was reported for most subjects. The study listed 150 to 200 cytomegalovirus-associated TCR beta chains. In a later analysis, TCR association rates varied by HLA locus: DRB1 most, HLA-C fewest. Rarity held for most TCR sequences, but there were some public TCRs that occurred in many donors.

This receptor was obtained from a male donor in good health and CMV-seronegative. Input material: PBMCs. The chain recombines TRBV5-1 with TRBJ2-7; no reliable D call. CDR3 nucleotides: TGCGCCAGCAGCTTAAACCCCCCGGGTTCAACCTACGAGCAGTACTTC. It specifies CASSLNPPGSTYEQYF.